Below, 3 T cell receptor beta chains from the same sample are listed, as sequenced in a study of shared clonotypes between healthy human individuals. It was CD45RO-negative cells, positively selected for CCR7, that made up naive CD8 cells, with terminally differentiated effector memory CD45RA+ cells excluded. Using immunoSEQ multiplex PCR, the repertoire was profiled, and TCRdb retains in-frame clones only, with some absent. Of about 2.1 million clones listed, about 94% are singletons. Input material: naive CD8+ T cells from PBMCs. The receptors derive from a young man in good health. Some clones in this sample may be carry-over from other donors' samples.

This chain joins TRBV5-1 and TRBJ1-1; TRBD1 matches 7 bases. The CDR3 extends over 16 amino acids. The ends lost 4 bases at V and 1 base at J; junction bases unmatched: 10. The germline CDR1 and CDR2 sequences are SGHRS and YFSETQ. The CDR3 loop is CASSPLTGSANTEAFF. CDR3 sequence (DNA): TGCGCCAGCAGCCCCCTGACAGGGTCGGCGAACACTGAAGCTTTCTTT.

V is TRBV28 and J is TRBJ1-5; 8 nucleotides align to TRBD1. Germline V CDR1 and CDR2: MDHEN, SYDVKM. V lost 4 bases and J lost 5; bases outside the gene matches: 10. The CDR3 consists of 16 residues. The CDR3 protein is CASSSLGQGVDQPQHF. CDR3 coding DNA: TGTGCCAGCAGTTCGTTAGGACAGGGCGTGGATCAGCCCCAGCATTTT.

This clone was seen only once. The genes are TRBV6-5 and TRBJ2-5; TRBD2 aligns across 10 bases. The J call may be in error: the DNA end matches TRBJ2-7 better. The CDR3 extends over 15 amino acids. Germline V gene sequence: CDR1 MNHEY, CDR2 SVGAGI. This CDR3 reads CASSFLAGVNYEQYF. As DNA, the CDR3 is TGTGCCAGCAGTTTTCTAGCGGGAGTTAACTACGAGCAGTACTTC.